This T cell receptor (beta chain) was identified during a study of cytomegalovirus exposure and HLA in healthy donors. Study at large: Within the Caucasian-associated ancestry cluster were roughly 82% of the approximately 400 genotyped donors.

Study results and caveats: Links to common viral pathogens appeared, in a later analysis, for several of the most significant clusters. Donors belonging to an Asian-associated ancestry cluster reportedly showed fewer N-insertions in productive TCRs than the roughly 700-donor mean, according to what a later analysis found.

Primers: 60 Vbeta forward and 13 Jbeta reverse. Assay used: immunoSEQ multiplex PCR; TCRdb lists only in-frame clones, some missing. The repertoire consists of about 94,000 clones, with roughly 86% occurring once and the leading ten covering around a tenth. The CDR3 loop spans 17 amino acids. Looked up from germline, CDR1 is LNHDA and CDR2 is SQIVND (reference sequence). Trimming at V came to 4 bases and at J to 5 bases, leaving 13 bases not matched to a gene. These donors counted as nominally healthy when sampled, but unrecorded immune exposures were likely. As regards this clone: Antigen: not known.

This chain joins TRBV19 and TRBJ2-1, with 8 bases fitting TRBD2. What was sequenced was PBMCs. This receptor was identified in a human donor in good health. CDR3 sequence reads: CASSTPQGAGAHNEQFF. CDR3 sequence (DNA): TGTGCCAGTAGTACACCTCAGGGAGCGGGGGCCCACAATGAGCAGTTCTTC.